This T cell receptor beta chain appears in the sequencing data of a study of shared T cell receptors in the human thymus. Libraries were prepared by immunoSEQ multiplex PCR; TCRdb keeps only in-frame clonotypes and omits some of them. The profile shows some 720,000 clones, 88% of them singletons. The CDR3 runs to 15 residues. The J segment lost 3 bases and the V segment lost 3 bases, leaving 6 bases of the junction unmatched. The germline CDR1 and CDR2 sequences are SGHTA and FQGNSA. This sample also belongs to another study, concerning human thymus T cells. From that paper: The people who donated were healthy Finnish babies having corrective surgery for congenital heart defects. Thymus tissue for the work was resected from patients undergoing corrective heart surgery. Gene usage (both V and J) appeared biased in thymic and blood repertoires. Overlap was high between thymic repertoires from unrelated individuals, as reported in related research.

This sequence was found in a boy under three years old with a congenital heart defect. The V call is TRBV7-2, the J call TRBJ2-3; 7 bases map to TRBD2. Sequencing was done on a sample of thymocytes. CDR3 nucleotides: TGTGCCAGCAGCTTTCGGACCGGGAGGACAGATACGCAGTATTTT. It yields the protein CASSFRTGRTDTQYF.